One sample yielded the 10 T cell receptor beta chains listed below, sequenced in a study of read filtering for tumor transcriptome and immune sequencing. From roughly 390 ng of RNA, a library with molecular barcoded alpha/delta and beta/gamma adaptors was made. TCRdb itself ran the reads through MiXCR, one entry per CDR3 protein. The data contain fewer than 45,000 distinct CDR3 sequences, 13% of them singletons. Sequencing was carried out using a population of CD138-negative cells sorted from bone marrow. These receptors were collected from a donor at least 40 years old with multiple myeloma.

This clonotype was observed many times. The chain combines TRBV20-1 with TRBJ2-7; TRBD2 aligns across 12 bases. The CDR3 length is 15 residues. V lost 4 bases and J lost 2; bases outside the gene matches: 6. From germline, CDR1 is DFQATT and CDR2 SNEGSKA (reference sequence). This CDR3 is CSATLGLAGTYEQYF. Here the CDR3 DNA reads TGCAGTGCTACACTAGGACTAGCGGGGACCTACGAGCAGTACTTC.

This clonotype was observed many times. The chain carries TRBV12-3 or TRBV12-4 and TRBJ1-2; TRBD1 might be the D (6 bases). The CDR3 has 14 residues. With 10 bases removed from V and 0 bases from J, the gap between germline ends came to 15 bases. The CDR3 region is CATTRGLANYGYTF. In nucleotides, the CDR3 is TGTGCCACCACAAGGGGGTTGGCTAACTATGGCTACACCTTC.

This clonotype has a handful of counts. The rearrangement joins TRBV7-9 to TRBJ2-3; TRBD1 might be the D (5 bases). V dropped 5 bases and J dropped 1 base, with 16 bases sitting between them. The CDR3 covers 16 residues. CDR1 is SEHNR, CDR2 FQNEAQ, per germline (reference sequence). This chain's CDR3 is CASSTRRQGGTDTQYF. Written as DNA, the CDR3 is TGTGCCAGCAGCACACGCCGCCAGGGTGGCACAGATACGCAGTATTTT.

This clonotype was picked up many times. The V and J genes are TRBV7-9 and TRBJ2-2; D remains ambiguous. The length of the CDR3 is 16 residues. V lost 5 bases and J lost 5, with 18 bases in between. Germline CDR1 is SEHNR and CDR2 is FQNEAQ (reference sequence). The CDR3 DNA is TGTGCCAGCAGCCCGACTCCTGGAATGGGGACCGGGGAGCTGTTTTTT. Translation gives CASSPTPGMGTGELFF.

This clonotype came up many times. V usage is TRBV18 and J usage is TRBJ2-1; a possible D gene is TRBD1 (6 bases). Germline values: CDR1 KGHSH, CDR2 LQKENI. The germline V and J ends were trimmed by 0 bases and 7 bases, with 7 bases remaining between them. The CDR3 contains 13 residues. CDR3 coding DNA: TGTGCCAGCTCACCACCGGGGACAAATGAGCAGTTCTTC. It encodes CASSPPGTNEQFF.

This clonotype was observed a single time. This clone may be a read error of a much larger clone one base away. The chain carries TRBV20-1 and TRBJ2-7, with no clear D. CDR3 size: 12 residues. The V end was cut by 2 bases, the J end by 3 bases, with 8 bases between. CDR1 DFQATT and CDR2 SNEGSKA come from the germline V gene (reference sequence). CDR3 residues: CSARYVLYEQYF. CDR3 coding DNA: TGCAGTGCTAGATATGTTCTCTACGAGCAGTACTTC.

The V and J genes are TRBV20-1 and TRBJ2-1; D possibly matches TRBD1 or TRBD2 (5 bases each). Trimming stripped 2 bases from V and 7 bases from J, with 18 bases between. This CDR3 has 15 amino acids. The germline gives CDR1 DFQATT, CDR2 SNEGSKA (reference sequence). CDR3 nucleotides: TGCAGTGCTAGAAAGTCGTGGGACCTCGTTAATGAGCAGTTCTTC. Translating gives CSARKSWDLVNEQFF.

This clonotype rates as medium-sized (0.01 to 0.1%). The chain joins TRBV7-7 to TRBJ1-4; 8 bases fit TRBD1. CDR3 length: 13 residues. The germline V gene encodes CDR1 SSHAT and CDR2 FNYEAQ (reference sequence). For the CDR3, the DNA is TGTGCTGGACCGCGGACAGGGTGGGAAAAACTGTTTTTT. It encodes CAGPRTGWEKLFF.

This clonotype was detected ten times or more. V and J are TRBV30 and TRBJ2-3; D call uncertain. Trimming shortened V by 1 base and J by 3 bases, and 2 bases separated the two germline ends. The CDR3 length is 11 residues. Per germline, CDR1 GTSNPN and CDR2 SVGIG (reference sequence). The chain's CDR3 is CAWSGTDTQYF. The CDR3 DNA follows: TGTGCCTGGAGTGGAACAGATACGCAGTATTTT.

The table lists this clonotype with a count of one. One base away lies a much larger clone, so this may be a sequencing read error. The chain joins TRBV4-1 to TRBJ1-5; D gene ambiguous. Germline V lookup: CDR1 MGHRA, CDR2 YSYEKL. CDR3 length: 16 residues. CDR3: CASSQDGRVGNQAQHF. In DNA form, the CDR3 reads TGCGCCAGCAGCCAAGATGGGAGGGTAGGCAATCAGGCCCAGCATTTT.